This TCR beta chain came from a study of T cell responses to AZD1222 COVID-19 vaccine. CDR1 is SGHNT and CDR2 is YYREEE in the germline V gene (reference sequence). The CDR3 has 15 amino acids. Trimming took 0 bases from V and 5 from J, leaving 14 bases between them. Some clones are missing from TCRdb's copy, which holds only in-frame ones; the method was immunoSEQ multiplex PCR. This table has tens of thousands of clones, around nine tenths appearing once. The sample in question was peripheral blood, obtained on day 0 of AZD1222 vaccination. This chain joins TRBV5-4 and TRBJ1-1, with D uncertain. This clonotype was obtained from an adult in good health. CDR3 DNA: TGTGCCAGCAGCTTGGCCTCAGGTGTCGGGACTGAAGCTTTCTTT. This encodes CASSLASGVGTEAFF.